The TCR beta chain under discussion was sequenced for a study of control samples from healthy donors and cancer patients. This clone was seen once. Clones were sequenced by immunoSEQ multiplex PCR, and TCRdb holds only the in-frame ones, with some missing. Among around 130,000 clones listed, about 95% were seen once. Germline CDR1 is SGHRS and CDR2 is YFSETQ. Trimming removed 3 bases from V and 0 bases from J, with 10 bases in between. The CDR3 covers 14 residues. The chain has TRBV5-1 and TRBJ2-7; D is unresolved. The source of this sequence is a man aged 30 to 45 in good health. Material: blood. The chain's CDR3 is CASSSGRISYEQYF. As DNA, the CDR3 is TGCGCCAGCAGCTCTGGCAGGATCTCCTACGAGCAGTACTTC. The full variable domain, rest sourced from reference TRBV5-1 and TRBJ2-7, is KAGVTQTPRYLIKTRGQQVTLSCSPISGHRSVSWYQQTPGQGLQFLFEYFSETQRNKGNFPGRFSGRQFSNSRSEMNVSTLELGDSALYLCASSSGRISYEQYFGPGTRLTVT.